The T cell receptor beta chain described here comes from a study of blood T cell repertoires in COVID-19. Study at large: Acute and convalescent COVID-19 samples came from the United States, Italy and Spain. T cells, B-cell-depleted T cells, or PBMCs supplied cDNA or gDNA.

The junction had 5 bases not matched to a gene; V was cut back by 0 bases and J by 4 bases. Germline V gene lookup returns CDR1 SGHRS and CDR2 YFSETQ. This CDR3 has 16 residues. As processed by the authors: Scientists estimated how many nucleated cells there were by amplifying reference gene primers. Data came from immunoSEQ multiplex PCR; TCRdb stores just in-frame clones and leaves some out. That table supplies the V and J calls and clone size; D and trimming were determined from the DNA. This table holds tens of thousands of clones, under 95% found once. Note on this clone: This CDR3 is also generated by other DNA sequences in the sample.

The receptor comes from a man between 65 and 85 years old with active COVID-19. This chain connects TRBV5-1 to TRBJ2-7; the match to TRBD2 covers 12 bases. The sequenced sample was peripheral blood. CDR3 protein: CASSLASSGRGYEQYF. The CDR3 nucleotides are TGCGCCAGCAGCTTGGCATCTAGCGGGAGGGGTTACGAGCAGTACTTC.